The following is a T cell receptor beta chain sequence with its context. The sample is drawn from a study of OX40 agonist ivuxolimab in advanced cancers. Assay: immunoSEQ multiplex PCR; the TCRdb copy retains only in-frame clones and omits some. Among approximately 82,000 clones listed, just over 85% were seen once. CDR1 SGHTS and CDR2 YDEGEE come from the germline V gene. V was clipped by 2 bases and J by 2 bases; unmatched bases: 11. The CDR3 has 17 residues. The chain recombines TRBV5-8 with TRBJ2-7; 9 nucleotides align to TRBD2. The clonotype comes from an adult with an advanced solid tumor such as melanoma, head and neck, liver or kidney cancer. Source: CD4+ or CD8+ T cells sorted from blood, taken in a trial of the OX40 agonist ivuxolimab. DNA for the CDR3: TGTGCCAGCAGCTTATCGGCGGGAGGGTGGTTAGCCTACGAGCAGTACTTC. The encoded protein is CASSLSAGGWLAYEQYF.